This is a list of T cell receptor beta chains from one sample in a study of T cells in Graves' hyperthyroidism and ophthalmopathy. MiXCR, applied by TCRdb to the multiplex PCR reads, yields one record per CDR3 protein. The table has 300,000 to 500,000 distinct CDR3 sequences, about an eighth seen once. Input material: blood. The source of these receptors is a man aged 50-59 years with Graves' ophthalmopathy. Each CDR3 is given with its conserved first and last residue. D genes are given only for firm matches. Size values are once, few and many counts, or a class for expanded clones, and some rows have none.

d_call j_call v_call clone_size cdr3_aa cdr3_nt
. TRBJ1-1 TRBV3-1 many CASSQGQIPNTEAFF TGTGCCAGCAGCCAAGGACAGATACCCAACACTGAAGCTTTCTTT
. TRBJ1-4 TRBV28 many CASSAQTLEREKLFF TGTGCCAGCAGTGCCCAGACACTCGAACGCGAAAAACTGTTTTTT
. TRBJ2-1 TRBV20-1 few CSARAPLADAYNEQFF TGCAGTGCTAGAGCGCCCCTAGCCGACGCCTACAATGAGCAGTTCTTC
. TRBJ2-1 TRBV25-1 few CASTAGDSSYNEQFF TGTGCCAGTACCGCAGGAGATAGCTCCTACAATGAGCAGTTCTTC
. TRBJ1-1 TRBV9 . CASSGVAGNTEAFF TGTGCCAGCAGCGGGGTGGCAGGAAACACTGAAGCTTTCTTT
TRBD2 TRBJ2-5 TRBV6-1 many CASKSGIQETQYF TGTGCCAGCAAGAGCGGGATTCAAGAGACCCAGTACTTC
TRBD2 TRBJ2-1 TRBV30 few CAWSVLLAGGPVNEQFF TGTGCCTGGAGTGTACTACTAGCGGGAGGGCCGGTGAATGAGCAGTTCTTC
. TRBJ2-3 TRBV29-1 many CSVVSREPPGLDTQYF TGCAGCGTTGTATCCAGGGAACCTCCGGGGTTGGATACGCAGTATTTT
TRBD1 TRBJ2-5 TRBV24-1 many CATSDTGTGGGETQYF TGTGCCACCAGTGACACCGGGACAGGGGGCGGTGAGACCCAGTACTTC
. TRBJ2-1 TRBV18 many CASSPPTVSYEQFF TGTGCCAGCTCACCACCGACAGTATCTTATGAGCAGTTCTTC
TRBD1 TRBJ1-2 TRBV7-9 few CASSSRDRVRGYTF TGTGCCAGCAGCTCCCGGGACAGGGTGAGAGGCTACACCTTC
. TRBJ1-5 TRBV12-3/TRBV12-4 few CASSLGTGVASNQPQHF TGTGCCAGCAGCTTAGGGACGGGAGTCGCGAGCAATCAGCCCCAGCATTTT
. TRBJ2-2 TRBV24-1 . CTTARGGSGELFF TGTACCACCGCACGTGGAGGCAGCGGGGAGCTGTTTTTT
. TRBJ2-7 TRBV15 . CATSRAVPYEQYF TGTGCCACCAGCAGAGCGGTACCCTACGAGCAGTACTTC
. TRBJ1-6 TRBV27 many CASSLFGVTGARANSPLHF TGTGCCAGCAGTTTATTCGGGGTGACGGGTGCCAGGGCTAATTCACCCCTCCACTTT
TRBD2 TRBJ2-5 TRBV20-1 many CSARGVAGGNQETQYF TGCAGTGCTAGAGGAGTAGCGGGAGGCAACCAAGAGACCCAGTACTTC
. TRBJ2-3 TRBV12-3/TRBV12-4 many CASSLDQVLRTQYF TGTGCCAGCAGTTTAGACCAGGTTCTGCGTACGCAGTATTTT
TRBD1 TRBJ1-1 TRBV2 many CASSEYDRGRNTEAFF TGTGCCAGCAGTGAGTATGACAGGGGACGGAACACTGAAGCTTTCTTT
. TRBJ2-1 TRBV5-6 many CASSVYLLAVHEQFF TGTGCCAGCAGCGTTTACCTTTTAGCCGTCCATGAGCAGTTCTTC
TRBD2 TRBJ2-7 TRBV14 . CASSHTMSAGAHEQYF TGTGCCAGCAGCCACACTATGTCAGCGGGGGCACACGAGCAGTACTTC
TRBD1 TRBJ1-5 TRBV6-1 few CASSQDRGQSRQPQHF TGTGCCAGCAGTCAGGACAGGGGGCAGTCAAGGCAGCCCCAGCATTTT
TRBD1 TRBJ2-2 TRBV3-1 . CASSQTITGGTGELFF TGTGCCAGCAGCCAAACGATTACAGGGGGCACCGGGGAGCTGTTTTTT
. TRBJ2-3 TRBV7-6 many CASSSGGNGGTDTQYF TGTGCCAGCAGCAGTGGCGGAAATGGTGGGACAGATACGCAGTATTTT
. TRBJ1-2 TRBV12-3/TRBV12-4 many CASSLKVANYGYTF TGTGCCAGCAGTTTGAAGGTAGCTAACTATGGCTACACCTTC
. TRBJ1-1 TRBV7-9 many CASSFDNEAFF TGTGCCAGCAGCTTTGATAATGAAGCTTTCTTT
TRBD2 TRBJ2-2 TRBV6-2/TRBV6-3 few CASSYSAGGLMTGELFF TGTGCCAGCAGTTACTCGGCGGGAGGTCTTATGACCGGGGAGCTGTTTTTT
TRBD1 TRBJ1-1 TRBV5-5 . CASSPRTGDTEAFF TGTGCCAGCAGCCCCAGGACAGGGGACACTGAAGCTTTCTTT
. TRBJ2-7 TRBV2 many CASLSGTFVGAYEQYF TGTGCCAGTTTATCCGGGACATTCGTTGGGGCCTACGAGCAGTACTTC
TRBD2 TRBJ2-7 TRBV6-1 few CAIPASSETLGLAGWYEQYF TGTGCCATCCCCGCCTCCTCCGAAACACTGGGGCTAGCGGGATGGTACGAGCAGTACTTC
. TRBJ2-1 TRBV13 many CASSPGRSYNEQFF TGTGCCAGCAGCCCCGGGCGCTCCTACAATGAGCAGTTCTTC
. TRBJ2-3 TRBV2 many CASRRTDPGTQYF TGTGCCAGCAGGAGGACCGACCCTGGGACGCAGTATTTT
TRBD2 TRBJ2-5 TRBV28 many CASSLMTRGLAGGRETQYF TGTGCCAGCAGCCTTATGACCCGGGGACTAGCGGGAGGCCGAGAGACCCAGTACTTC
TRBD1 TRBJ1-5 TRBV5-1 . CASSWGDSNQPQHF TGCGCCAGCAGCTGGGGGGACAGTAATCAGCCCCAGCATTTT
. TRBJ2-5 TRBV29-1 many CSVEPGEETQYF TGCAGCGTTGAGCCGGGTGAGGAGACCCAGTACTTC
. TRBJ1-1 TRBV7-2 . CASSRGPTEAFF TGTGCCAGCAGCAGAGGGCCCACTGAAGCTTTCTTT
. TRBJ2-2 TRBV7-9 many CASSWTTDTGELFF TGTGCCAGCAGCTGGACTACAGATACCGGGGAGCTGTTTTTT
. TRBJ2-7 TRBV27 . CASRLGGSEQYF TGTGCCAGCAGGCTAGGGGGATCCGAGCAGTACTTC
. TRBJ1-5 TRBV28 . CASSPNNQPQHF TGTGCCAGCAGTCCTAACAATCAGCCCCAGCATTTT
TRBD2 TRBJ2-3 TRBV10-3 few CAGSAGGLSTDTQYF TGTGCCGGCAGCGCGGGAGGGCTCAGCACAGATACGCAGTATTTT
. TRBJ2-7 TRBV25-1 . CASSEPNIGTVGYEQYF TGTGCCAGCAGTGAACCCAATATAGGGACGGTAGGCTACGAGCAGTACTTC
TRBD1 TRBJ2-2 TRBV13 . CASSSGQGAGTGELFF TGTGCCAGCAGCTCTGGACAGGGGGCAGGCACCGGGGAGCTGTTTTTT
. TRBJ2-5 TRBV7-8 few CASSSSRGTQYF TGTGCCAGCAGCTCAAGCCGGGGGACCCAGTACTTC
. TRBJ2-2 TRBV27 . CASSAPGSTNTGELFF TGTGCCAGCAGTGCCCCGGGGTCTACGAACACCGGGGAGCTGTTTTTT
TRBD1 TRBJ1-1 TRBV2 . CASKTGGANTEAFF TGTGCCAGCAAGACAGGGGGGGCGAACACTGAAGCTTTCTTT